This T cell receptor beta chain was sequenced during a study of cytomegalovirus exposure and HLA in healthy donors. 60 Vbeta and 13 Jbeta primers were used in PCR. TCRdb's copy holds only in-frame clones and misses some; the assay was immunoSEQ multiplex PCR. The sample lists approximately 190,000 clones, about 80% occurring once. This CDR3 is 17 amino acids long. Germline-derived CDR1 and CDR2 are MNHEY and SMNVEV (reference sequence). The V and J ends lost 2 bases and 7 bases, in that order; junction bases with no gene match: 11. The V call is TRBV27, the J call TRBJ2-2; TRBD2 matches at 9 bases. The clonotype originates from a woman aged 30 to 39 in good health and CMV-seropositive. Sequenced sample: PBMCs. CDR3 bases: TGTGCCAGCAGTTTACTCCAGGGGAGCGGGGGGATCGGGGAGCTGTTTTTT. As protein: CASSLLQGSGGIGELFF.